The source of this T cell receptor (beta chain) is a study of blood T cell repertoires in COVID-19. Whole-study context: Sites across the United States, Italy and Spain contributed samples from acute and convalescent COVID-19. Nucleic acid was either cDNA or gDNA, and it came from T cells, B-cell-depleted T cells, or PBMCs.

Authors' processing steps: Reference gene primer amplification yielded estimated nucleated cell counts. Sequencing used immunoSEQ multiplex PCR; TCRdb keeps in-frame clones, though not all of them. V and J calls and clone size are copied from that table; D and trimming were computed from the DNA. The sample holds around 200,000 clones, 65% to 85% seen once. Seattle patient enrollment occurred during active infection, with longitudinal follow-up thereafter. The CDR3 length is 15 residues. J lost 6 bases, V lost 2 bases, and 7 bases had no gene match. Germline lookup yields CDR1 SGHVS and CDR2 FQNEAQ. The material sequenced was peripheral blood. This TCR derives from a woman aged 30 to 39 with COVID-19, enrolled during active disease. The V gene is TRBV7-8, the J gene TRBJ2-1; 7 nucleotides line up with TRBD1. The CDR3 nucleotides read TGTGCCAGCAGCTTACCCCTCTCAGGGGGCAATGAGCAGTTCTTC. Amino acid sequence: CASSLPLSGGNEQFF.